This T cell receptor (beta chain) was profiled in a study of T-cell memory formation after mild COVID-19. TCRdb analysed the 5' RACE reads with MiXCR anew, one entry per CDR3 protein. The sample lists 150,000 to 200,000 distinct CDR3 sequences; roughly 15% were seen once. Trimming took 0 bases from V and 3 from J, leaving 11 bases between them. Germline assignment: CDR1 GTSNPN and CDR2 SVGIG (reference sequence). The CDR3 covers 14 residues. The chain recombines TRBV30 with TRBJ2-5; D unclear. The sample was PBMCs or a T cell subset sorted from them (not recorded which). The TCR comes from an adult woman who had mild COVID-19 (a few samples of this study predate the infection). Cell type and time point are not known. In nucleotides, the CDR3 is TGTGCCTGGAGTGTAAACGGCAAGGAAGAGACCCAGTACTTC. It specifies CAWSVNGKEETQYF.